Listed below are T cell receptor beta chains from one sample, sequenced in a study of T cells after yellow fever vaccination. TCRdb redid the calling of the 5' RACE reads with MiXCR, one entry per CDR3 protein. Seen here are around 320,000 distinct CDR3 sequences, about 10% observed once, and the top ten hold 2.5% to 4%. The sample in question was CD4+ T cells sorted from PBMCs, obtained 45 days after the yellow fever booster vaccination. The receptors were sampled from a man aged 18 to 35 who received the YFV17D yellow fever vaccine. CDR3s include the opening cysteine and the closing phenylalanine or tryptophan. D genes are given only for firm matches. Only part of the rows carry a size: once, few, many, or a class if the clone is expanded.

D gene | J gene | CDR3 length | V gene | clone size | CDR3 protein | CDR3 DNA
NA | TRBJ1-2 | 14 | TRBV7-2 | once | CASSLEWANYGYTF | TGTGCCAGCAGTCTAGAGTGGGCTAACTATGGCTACACCTTC
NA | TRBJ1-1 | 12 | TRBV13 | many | CASSFPNTEAFF | TGTGCCAGCAGCTTCCCGAACACTGAAGCTTTCTTT
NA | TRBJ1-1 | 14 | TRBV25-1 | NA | CASSDSVLNTEAFF | TGTGCCAGCAGTGATAGCGTCCTGAACACTGAAGCTTTCTTT
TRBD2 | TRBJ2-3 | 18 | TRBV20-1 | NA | CSVPRLAGASQDTDTQYF | TGCAGTGTTCCGAGACTAGCGGGGGCCTCGCAAGACACAGATACGCAGTATTTT
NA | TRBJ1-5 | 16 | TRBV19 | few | CASSTGLPGGNQPQHF | TGTGCCAGTAGTACGGGACTCCCCGGAGGCAATCAGCCCCAGCATTTT
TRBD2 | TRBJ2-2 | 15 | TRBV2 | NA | CARSPGAGGTSELFF | TGTGCCAGGAGCCCCGGCGCGGGGGGGACCTCGGAGCTGTTTTTT
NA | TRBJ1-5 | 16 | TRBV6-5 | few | CASSYSSGAGNQPQHF | TGTGCCAGCAGTTACTCGTCTGGGGCAGGCAATCAGCCCCAGCATTTT
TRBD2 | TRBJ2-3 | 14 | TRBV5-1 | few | CASLAGAGTDTQYF | TGCGCCAGTCTAGCGGGGGCCGGCACAGATACGCAGTATTTT
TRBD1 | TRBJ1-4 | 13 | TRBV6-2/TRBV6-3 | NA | CASRWTGNEKLFF | TGTGCCAGCAGGTGGACAGGGAATGAAAAACTGTTTTTT
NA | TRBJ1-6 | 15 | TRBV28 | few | CASRYPAGDDSPLHF | TGTGCCAGCAGATACCCCGCAGGGGATGATTCACCCCTCCACTTT
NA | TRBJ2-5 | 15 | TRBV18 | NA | CASSPRGARQETQCF | TGTGCCAGCTCACCCAGAGGGGCCCGCCAAGAGACCCAGTGCTTC
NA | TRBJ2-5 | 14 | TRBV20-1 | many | CSAQRRLASIGQYF | TGCAGTGCCCAGAGGCGGTTGGCCTCTATTGGCCAGTACTTC
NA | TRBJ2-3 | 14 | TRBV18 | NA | CASSPSVPPDTQYF | TGTGCCAGCTCACCATCAGTCCCCCCCGATACGCAGTATTTT
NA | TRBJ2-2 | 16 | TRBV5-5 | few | CASSFRSQANTGELFF | TGTGCCAGCAGCTTTCGATCCCAGGCGAACACCGGGGAGCTGTTTTTT
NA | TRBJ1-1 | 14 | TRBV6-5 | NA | CASRRGLRNTEAFF | TGTGCCAGCAGACGGGGACTGAGGAACACTGAAGCTTTCTTT
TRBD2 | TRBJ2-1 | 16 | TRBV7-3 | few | CASSLTRDTSGDEQFF | TGTGCCAGCAGCTTAACCCGGGACACTAGCGGCGATGAGCAGTTCTTC
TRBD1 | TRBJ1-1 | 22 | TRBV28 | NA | CASSYTPGQGHSHFFMNTEAFF | TGTGCCAGCAGCTACACTCCGGGACAGGGCCATTCGCACTTCTTTATGAACACTGAAGCTTTCTTT
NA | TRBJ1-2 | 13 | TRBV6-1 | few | CASLAGGGYGYTF | TGTGCCAGCCTCGCGGGGGGGGGCTATGGCTACACCTTC
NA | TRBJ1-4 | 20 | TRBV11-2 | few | CASSSRPRVGGAATNEKLFF | TGTGCCAGCAGCTCCCGCCCCCGAGTGGGGGGCGCCGCAACTAATGAAAAACTGTTTTTT
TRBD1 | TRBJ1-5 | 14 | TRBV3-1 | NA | CASSHRGRGQPQHF | TGTGCCAGCAGCCACAGGGGGCGCGGGCAGCCCCAGCATTTT
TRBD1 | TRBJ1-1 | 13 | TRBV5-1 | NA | CASSLQGNNEAFF | TGCGCCAGCAGCCTACAGGGGAACAATGAAGCTTTCTTT
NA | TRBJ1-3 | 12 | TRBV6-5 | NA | CASRDSGNTIYF | TGTGCCAGCAGGGACTCTGGAAACACCATATATTTT
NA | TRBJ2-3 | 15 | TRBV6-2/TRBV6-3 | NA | CASSYSTFGSDTQYF | TGTGCCAGCAGTTACTCGACGTTCGGGTCGGATACGCAGTATTTT
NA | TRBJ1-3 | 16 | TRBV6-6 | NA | CASSYGPSISGNTIYF | TGTGCCAGCAGTTACGGGCCATCCATCTCTGGAAACACCATATATTTT
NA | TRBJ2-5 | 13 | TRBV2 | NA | CARSGGPQETQYF | TGTGCCAGGTCTGGGGGGCCTCAAGAGACCCAGTACTTC
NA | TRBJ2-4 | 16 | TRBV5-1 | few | CASSLGWAGGPHIQYF | TGCGCCAGCAGCTTGGGGTGGGCAGGAGGACCCCACATTCAGTACTTC
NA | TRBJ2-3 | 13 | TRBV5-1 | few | CASSAPGADTQYF | TGCGCCAGCAGCGCGCCGGGTGCAGATACGCAGTATTTT
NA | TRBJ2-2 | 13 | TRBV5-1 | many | CASRLEFTGELFF | TGCGCCAGCAGATTGGAATTCACCGGGGAGCTGTTTTTT
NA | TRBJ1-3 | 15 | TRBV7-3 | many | CASSPGPSSGNTIYF | TGTGCCAGCAGCCCGGGCCCTAGCTCTGGAAACACCATATATTTT
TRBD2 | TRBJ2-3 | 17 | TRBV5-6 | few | CASSLGRLAGRADTQYF | TGTGCCAGCAGCTTGGGCCGACTAGCGGGGCGGGCAGATACGCAGTATTTT
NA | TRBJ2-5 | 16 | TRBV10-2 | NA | CASSEPEAAPQETQYF | TGCGCCAGCAGTGAGCCTGAAGCGGCCCCCCAAGAGACCCAGTACTTC
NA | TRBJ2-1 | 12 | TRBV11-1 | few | CASRGAGYEQFF | TGTGCCAGCCGAGGGGCCGGTTATGAGCAGTTCTTC
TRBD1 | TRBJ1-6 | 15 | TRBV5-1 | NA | CASSLAPGQGSPLHF | TGCGCCAGCAGCTTGGCCCCGGGACAGGGTTCACCCCTCCACTTT
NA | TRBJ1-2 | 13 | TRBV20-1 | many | CSARRDRNYGYTF | TGCAGTGCTAGGAGGGATCGGAACTATGGCTACACCTTC
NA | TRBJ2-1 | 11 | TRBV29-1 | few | CSGGQRRVLFF | TGCAGCGGGGGGCAGCGAAGGGTTTTGTTCTTC
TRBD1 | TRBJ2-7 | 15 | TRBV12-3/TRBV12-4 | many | CASSLSGTGTYEQYF | TGTGCCAGCAGTCTCTCCGGGACAGGAACCTACGAGCAGTACTTC
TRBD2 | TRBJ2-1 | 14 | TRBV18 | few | CASSLLAVDNEQFF | TGTGCCAGCTCACTTCTAGCGGTAGACAATGAGCAGTTCTTC
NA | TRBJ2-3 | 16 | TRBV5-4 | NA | CASSLDRNTRTDTQYF | TGTGCCAGCAGCTTGGACAGGAATACCCGCACAGATACGCAGTATTTT
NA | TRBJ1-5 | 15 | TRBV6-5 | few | CASSRSFSTYQPQHF | TGTGCCAGCAGCCGTAGTTTTTCTACGTATCAGCCCCAGCATTTT
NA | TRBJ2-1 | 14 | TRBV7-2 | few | CASSRQFGGNEQFF | TGTGCCAGCAGCCGTCAGTTTGGGGGCAATGAGCAGTTCTTC
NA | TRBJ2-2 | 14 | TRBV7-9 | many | CASLDRTNTGELFF | TGTGCCAGCCTCGACAGGACTAACACCGGGGAGCTGTTTTTT
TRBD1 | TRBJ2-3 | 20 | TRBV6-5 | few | CASGGRTGQGPPPYTDTQYF | TGTGCCAGCGGGGGCCGGACGGGACAGGGCCCACCGCCTTACACAGATACGCAGTATTTT
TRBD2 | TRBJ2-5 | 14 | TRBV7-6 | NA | CASSSRTGGTTQYF | TGTGCCAGCAGCTCCAGAACGGGGGGGACGACCCAGTACTTC
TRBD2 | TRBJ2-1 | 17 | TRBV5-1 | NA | CASSLRLAGRVRNEQFF | TGCGCCAGCAGCTTAAGACTAGCGGGGCGGGTACGCAATGAGCAGTTCTTC
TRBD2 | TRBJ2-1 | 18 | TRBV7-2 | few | CASSYRFGAGGLNNEQFF | TGTGCCAGCAGCTACCGATTTGGGGCGGGGGGCCTAAACAATGAGCAGTTCTTC
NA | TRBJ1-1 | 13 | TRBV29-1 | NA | CSADEDPNTEAFF | TGCAGCGCCGACGAGGACCCAAACACTGAAGCTTTCTTT
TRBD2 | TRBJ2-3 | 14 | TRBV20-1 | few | CSEATGGNTDTQYF | TGCAGTGAGGCTACCGGGGGGAACACAGATACGCAGTATTTT
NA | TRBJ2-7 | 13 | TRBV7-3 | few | CASSFGTNYEQYF | TGTGCCAGCAGCTTCGGGACAAACTACGAGCAGTACTTC
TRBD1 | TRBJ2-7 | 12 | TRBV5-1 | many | CASSHTGEEQYF | TGCGCCAGCAGCCATACAGGGGAGGAGCAGTACTTC
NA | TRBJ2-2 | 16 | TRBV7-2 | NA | CASSSRGPRNTGELFF | TGTGCCAGCAGCTCTAGAGGGCCGCGGAACACCGGGGAGCTGTTTTTT